The source of this T cell receptor beta chain is a study of early T cells in non-severe SARS-CoV-2 infection. TCRdb ran MiXCR on the 5' RACE reads and lists one entry per CDR3 protein. The sample yields tens of thousands of distinct CDR3 sequences, less than 9.5% seen once. This clonotype was picked up many times. V lost 6 bases, J lost 2 bases, and 11 bases lay in between. The germline CDR1 and CDR2 sequences are LGHDT and YNNKEL (reference sequence). The CDR3 runs 13 residues. The V and J genes are TRBV3-1 and TRBJ2-7; D unresolved. This clonotype was sampled from an adult who was a healthcare worker with PCR-confirmed SARS-CoV-2 infection or an uninfected control (not recorded which). The starting material was whole blood, obtained at baseline. The CDR3 is CASSRLGTYEQYF. The CDR3 nucleotides read TGTGCCAGCAGTCGACTTGGAACCTACGAGCAGTACTTC.